This TCR beta chain was obtained from a study of T-cell reconstitution after alpha-beta-depleted transplantation in children. Overall study results and limits: At one year after transplant, newly produced T cells mostly accounted for T-cell counts and diversity. Surviving recipient T cells and thymic progenitors underlay high day-60 TCRbeta diversity in some patients. Expanded clones from the graft, numbering several hundred, reportedly supplied alpha-beta T cells about two months after transplant.

This sample's TCRbeta library carried unique molecular identifier barcodes. TCRdb analysed the PCR reads with MiXCR anew, one entry per CDR3 protein. The sample has more than 200,000 distinct CDR3 sequences, about 8.2% seen once. Regarding this clonotype: Its antigen is unidentified.

This clonotype was obtained from a male patient aged 2-10 years who had a stem cell transplant for acute myeloid leukemia, so the T cells may come from the graft donor. The sequenced sample was PBMCs, mostly from graft donor cells, obtained 360 days after TCRalphabeta/CD19-depleted stem cell transplant.

This CDR3 is CASSVGVLGEKLFF. The DNA of the CDR3 is TGTGCCAGCAGTGTTGGGGTGCTCGGAGAAAAACTGTTTTTT. The chain has TRBV12-3 or TRBV12-4 and TRBJ1-4, with D hard to call. Deletions cut 5 bases from V and 8 bases from J, with 15 bases between. The CDR3 has 14 residues.